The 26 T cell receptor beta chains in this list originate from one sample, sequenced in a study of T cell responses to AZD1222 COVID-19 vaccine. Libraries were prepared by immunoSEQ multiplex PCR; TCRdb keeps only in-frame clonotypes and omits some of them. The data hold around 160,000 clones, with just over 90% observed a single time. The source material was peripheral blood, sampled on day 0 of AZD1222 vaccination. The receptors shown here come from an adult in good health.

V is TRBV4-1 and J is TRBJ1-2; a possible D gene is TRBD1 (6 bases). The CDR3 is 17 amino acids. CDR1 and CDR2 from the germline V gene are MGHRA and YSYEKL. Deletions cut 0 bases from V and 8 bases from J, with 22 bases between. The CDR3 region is CASSQDDRSSIFEGYTF. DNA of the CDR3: TGCGCCAGCAGCCAAGATGACAGGTCCTCTATCTTTGAGGGCTACACCTTC.

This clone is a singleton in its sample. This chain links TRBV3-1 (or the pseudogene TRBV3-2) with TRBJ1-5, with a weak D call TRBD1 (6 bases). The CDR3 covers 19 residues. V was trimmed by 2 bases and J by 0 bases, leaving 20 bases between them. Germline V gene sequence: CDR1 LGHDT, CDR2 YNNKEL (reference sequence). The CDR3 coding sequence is TGTGCCAGCAGCCAAAAAAGGGGGGCAGGACACGATAGCAATCAGCCCCAGCATTTT. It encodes CASSQKRGAGHDSNQPQHF.

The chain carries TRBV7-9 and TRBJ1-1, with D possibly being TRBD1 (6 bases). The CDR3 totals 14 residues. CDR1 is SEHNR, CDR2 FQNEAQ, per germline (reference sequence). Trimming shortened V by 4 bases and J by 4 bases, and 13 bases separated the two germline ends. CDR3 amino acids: CASSSRGGPTEAFF. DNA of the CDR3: TGTGCCAGCAGCTCCCGGGGGGGGCCCACTGAAGCTTTCTTT.

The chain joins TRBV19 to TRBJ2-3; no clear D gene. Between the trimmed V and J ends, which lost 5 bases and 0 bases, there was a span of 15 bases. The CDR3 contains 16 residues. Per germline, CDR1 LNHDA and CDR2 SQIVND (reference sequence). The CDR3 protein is CASSQPGGASTDTQYF. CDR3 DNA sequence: TGTGCCAGTAGTCAACCCGGCGGTGCTAGCACAGATACGCAGTATTTT. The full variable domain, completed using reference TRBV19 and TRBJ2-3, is DGGITQSPKYLFRKEGQNVTLSCEQNLNHDAMYWYRQDPGQGLRLIYYSQIVNDFQKGDIAEGYSVSREKKESFPLTVTSAQKNPTAFYLCASSQPGGASTDTQYFGPGTRLTVL.

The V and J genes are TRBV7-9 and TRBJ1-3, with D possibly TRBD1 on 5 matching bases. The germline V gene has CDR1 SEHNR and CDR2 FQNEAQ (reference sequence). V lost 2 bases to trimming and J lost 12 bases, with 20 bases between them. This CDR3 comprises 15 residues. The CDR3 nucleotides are TGTGCCAGCAGCTTAAACGAGTTGGGCGCTCAGGGCATATATTTT. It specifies CASSLNELGAQGIYF.

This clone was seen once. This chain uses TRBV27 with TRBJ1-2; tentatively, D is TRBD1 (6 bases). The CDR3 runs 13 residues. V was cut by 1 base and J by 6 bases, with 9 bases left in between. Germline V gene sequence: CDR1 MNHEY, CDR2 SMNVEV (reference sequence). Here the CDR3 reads CASSLLGADGYTF. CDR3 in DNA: TGTGCCAGCAGTTTATTGGGGGCGGATGGCTACACCTTC.

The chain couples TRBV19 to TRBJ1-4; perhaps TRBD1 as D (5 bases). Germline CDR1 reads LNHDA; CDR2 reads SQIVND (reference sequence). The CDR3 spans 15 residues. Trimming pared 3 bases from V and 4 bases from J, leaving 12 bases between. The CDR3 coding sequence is TGTGCCAGTAGTATCTCAGGGTTCCGTAATGAAAAACTGTTTTTT. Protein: CASSISGFRNEKLFF.

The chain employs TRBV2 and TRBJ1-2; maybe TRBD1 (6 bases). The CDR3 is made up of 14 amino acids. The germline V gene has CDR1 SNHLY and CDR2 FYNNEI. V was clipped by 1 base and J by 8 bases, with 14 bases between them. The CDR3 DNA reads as TGTGCCAGCAGTGAAGAGCAGGGGTTCTACGGCTACACCTTC. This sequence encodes CASSEEQGFYGYTF.

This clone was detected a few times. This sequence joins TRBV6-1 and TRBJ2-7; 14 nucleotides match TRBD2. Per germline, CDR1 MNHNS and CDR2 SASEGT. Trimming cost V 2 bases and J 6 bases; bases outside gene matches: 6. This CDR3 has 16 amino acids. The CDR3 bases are TGTGCCAGCAGTGAACCGGGACTAGCGGGAGCGATCGAGCAGTACTTC. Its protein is CASSEPGLAGAIEQYF.

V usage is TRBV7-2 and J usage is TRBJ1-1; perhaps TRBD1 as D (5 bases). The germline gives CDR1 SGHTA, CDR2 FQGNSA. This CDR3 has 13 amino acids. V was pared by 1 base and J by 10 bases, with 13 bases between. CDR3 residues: CASSLGGISGAFF. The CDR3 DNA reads TGTGCCAGCAGCTTAGGGGGGATAAGCGGAGCTTTCTTT.

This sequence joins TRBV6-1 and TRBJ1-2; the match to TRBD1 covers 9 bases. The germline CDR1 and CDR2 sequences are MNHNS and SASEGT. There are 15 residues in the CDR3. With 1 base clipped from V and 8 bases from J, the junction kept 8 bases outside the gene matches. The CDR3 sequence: CASSEEIQGARGYTF. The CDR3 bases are TGTGCCAGCAGTGAAGAAATACAGGGGGCGCGGGGCTACACCTTC.

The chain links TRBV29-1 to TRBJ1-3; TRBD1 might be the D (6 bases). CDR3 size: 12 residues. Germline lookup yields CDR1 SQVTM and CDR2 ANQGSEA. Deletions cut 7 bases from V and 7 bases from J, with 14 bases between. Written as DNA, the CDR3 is TGCAGCGGTGGGGGCGCGGGTAACACCATATATTTT. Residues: CSGGGAGNTIYF.

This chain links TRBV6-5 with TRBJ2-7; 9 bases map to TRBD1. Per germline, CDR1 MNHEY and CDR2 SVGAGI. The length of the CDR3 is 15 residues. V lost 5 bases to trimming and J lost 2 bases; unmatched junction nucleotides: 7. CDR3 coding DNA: TGTGCCAGCAGTACCTGGACAGGGGACACCTACGAGCAGTACTTC. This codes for CASSTWTGDTYEQYF.

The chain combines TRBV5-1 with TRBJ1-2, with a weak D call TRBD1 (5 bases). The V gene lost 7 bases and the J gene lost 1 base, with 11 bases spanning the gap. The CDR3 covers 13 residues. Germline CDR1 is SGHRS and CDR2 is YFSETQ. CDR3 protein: CASSDSINYGYTF. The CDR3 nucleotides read TGCGCCAGCTCCGACAGCATTAACTATGGCTACACCTTC.

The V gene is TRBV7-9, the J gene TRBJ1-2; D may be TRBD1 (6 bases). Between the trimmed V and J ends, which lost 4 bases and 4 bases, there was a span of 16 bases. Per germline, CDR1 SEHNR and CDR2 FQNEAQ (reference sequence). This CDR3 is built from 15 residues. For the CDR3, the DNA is TGTGCCAGCAGCTCCACAGGGAGAAGGTCCTATGGCTACACCTTC. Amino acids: CASSSTGRRSYGYTF.

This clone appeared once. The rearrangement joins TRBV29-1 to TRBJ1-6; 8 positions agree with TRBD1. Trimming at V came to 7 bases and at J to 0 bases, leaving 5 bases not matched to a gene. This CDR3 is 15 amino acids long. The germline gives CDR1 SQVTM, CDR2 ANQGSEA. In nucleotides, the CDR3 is TGCAGCGCTAGGACAGGGTCCTCCTATAATTCACCCCTCCACTTT. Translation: CSARTGSSYNSPLHF.

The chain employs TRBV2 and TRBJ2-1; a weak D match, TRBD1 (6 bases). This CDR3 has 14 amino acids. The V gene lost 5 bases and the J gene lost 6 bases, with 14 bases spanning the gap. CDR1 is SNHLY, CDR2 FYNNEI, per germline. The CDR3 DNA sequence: TGTGCCAGCAGTAAACAGGGACCCAGCAATGAGCAGTTCTTC. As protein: CASSKQGPSNEQFF.

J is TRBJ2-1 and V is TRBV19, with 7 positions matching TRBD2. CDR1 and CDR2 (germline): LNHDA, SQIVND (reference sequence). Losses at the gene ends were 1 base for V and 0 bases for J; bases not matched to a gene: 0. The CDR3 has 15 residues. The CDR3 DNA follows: TGTGCCAGTAGTATAGCGGGAGGCTCCTACAATGAGCAGTTCTTC. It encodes CASSIAGGSYNEQFF.

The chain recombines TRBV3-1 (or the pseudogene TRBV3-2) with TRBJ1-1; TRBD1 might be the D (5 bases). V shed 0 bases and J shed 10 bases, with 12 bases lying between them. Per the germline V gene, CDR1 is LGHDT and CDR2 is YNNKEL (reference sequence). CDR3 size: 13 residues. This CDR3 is CASSQEGGTGAFF. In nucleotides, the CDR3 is TGTGCCAGCAGCCAAGAAGGAGGGACGGGAGCTTTCTTT.

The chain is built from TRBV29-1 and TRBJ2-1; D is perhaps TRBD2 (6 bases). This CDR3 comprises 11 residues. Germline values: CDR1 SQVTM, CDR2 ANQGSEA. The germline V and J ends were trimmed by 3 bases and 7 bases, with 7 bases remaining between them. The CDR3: CSVDRGNEQFF. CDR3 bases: TGCAGCGTTGATCGGGGGAATGAGCAGTTCTTC.

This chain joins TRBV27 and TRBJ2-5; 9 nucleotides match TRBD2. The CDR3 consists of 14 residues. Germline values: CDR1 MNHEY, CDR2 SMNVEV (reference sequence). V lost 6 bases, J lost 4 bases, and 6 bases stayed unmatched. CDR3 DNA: TGTGCCAGCAGGATTAGCGGGAGCTCAGAGACCCAGTACTTC. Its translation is CASRISGSSETQYF.

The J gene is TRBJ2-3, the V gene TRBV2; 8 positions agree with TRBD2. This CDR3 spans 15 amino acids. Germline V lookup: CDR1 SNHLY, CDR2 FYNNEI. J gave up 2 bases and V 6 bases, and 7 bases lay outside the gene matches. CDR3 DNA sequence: TGTGCCAGCAGGACCAGCGGGGGTGTCACAGATACGCAGTATTTT. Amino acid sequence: CASRTSGGVTDTQYF.

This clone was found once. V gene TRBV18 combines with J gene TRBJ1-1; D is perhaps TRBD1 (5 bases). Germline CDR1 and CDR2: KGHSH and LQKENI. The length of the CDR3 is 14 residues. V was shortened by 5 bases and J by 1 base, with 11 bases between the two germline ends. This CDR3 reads CASSVEGPNTEAFF. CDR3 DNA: TGTGCCAGCTCAGTCGAGGGACCGAACACTGAAGCTTTCTTT. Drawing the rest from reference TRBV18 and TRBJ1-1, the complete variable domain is NAGVMQNPRHLVRRRGQEARLRCSPMKGHSHVYWYRQLPEEGLKFMVYLQKENIIDESGMPKERFSAEFPKEGPSILRIQQVVRGDSAAYFCASSVEGPNTEAFFGQGTRLTVV.

CDR3 sequence (DNA): TGTGCCACCGGACAGGGGGCCCCCTCCTCCTACGAGCAGTACTTC. Its protein is CATGQGAPSSYEQYF. This chain uses TRBV10-3 with TRBJ2-7; 11 bases line up with TRBD1. The CDR3 sequence is 15 residues long. V trimming: 10 bases; J trimming: 0 bases; junction bases outside the gene matches: 8. Germline V gene lookup returns CDR1 ENHRY and CDR2 SYGVKD.

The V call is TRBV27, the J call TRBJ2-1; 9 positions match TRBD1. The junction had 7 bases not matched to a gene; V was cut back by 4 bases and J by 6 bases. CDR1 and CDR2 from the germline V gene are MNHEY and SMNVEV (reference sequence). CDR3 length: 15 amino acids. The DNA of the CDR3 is TGTGCCAGCAGTTCCCCCGGGACAGGGATCAATGAGCAGTTCTTC. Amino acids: CASSSPGTGINEQFF.

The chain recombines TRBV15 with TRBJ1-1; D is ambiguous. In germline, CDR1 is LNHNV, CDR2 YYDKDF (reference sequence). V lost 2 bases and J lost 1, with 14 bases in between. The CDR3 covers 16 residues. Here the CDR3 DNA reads TGTGCCACCAGCAGATTTCTCGGACTTCCGAACACTGAAGCTTTCTTT. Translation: CATSRFLGLPNTEAFF.